This T cell receptor (beta chain) was recovered during a study of control samples from healthy donors and cancer patients. There are 15 residues in the CDR3. Unmatched junction bases numbered 3, after V lost 3 bases and J lost 1 base. Germline assignment: CDR1 SGHRS and CDR2 YFSETQ. Sequencing used immunoSEQ multiplex PCR; TCRdb keeps in-frame clones, though not all of them. The table records some 80,000 clones, approximately 90% of them present only once. The chain employs TRBV5-1 and TRBJ2-5, with 10 bases matching TRBD1. This sequence was found in a woman aged 55-69 years with head and neck cancer. What was sequenced was PBMCs. The CDR3 sequence is CASSSTGGFQETQYF. CDR3 nucleotides: TGCGCCAGCAGCTCGACAGGGGGCTTCCAAGAGACCCAGTACTTC.